The 4 T cell receptor beta chains below all came from one sample that was sequenced in a study of blood T cell repertoires in COVID-19. The protocol was immunoSEQ multiplex PCR, while the TCRdb copy is restricted to in-frame clones and leaves out a portion. The profile covers 150,000 or so clones, with over 60% appearing a single time and roughly 1.5% taken by the ten largest. The sample consisted of peripheral blood. These receptors were collected from an elderly man with acute or convalescent COVID-19.

The chain links TRBV19 to TRBJ2-7, with D perhaps matching TRBD1 (6 bases). Germline values: CDR1 LNHDA, CDR2 SQIVND (reference sequence). The germline V and J ends were trimmed by 3 bases and 0 bases, with 12 bases remaining between them. This CDR3 is 15 amino acids long. The CDR3 DNA reads TGTGCCAGTAGTATGAAGACAGGTCCCTCCTACGAGCAGTACTTC. It specifies CASSMKTGPSYEQYF.

The rearrangement links TRBV5-1 to TRBJ2-2, with D tentatively TRBD2 (6 bases). This CDR3 comprises 17 residues. Germline lookup yields CDR1 SGHRS and CDR2 YFSETQ. V shed 7 bases and J shed 1 base, with 20 bases lying between them. DNA of the CDR3: TGCGCCAGCGGCCGTGTGGAGGGGCTGGGGAACACCGGGGAGCTGTTTTTT. Amino acids: CASGRVEGLGNTGELFF.

This clone was seen a few times. This chain joins TRBV6-1 and TRBJ1-5; 12 bases match TRBD1. Per germline, CDR1 MNHNS and CDR2 SASEGT. This CDR3 spans 17 amino acids. Trimming cost V 2 bases and J 7 bases; bases outside gene matches: 9. CDR3 sequence (DNA): TGTGCCAGCAGTGAATATGGGACAGGGGGCATCAACCAGCCCCAGCATTTT. Its protein is CASSEYGTGGINQPQHF.

The sample holds a few counts of this clone. V usage is TRBV7-8 and J usage is TRBJ2-1; 9 bases align to TRBD1. Germline V gene lookup returns CDR1 SGHVS and CDR2 FQNEAQ. V gave up 6 bases and J gave up 8 bases; unmatched junction bases: 8. The length of the CDR3 is 14 residues. CDR3 bases: TGTGCCAGCAGAACTAGGACAGGGGTTCATGAGCAGTTCTTC. The encoded protein is CASRTRTGVHEQFF.